The 9 T cell receptor beta chains reported below all come from one sample, sequenced in a study of cytomegalovirus exposure and HLA in healthy donors. The PCR ran on 60 Vbeta and 13 Jbeta primers. Here immunoSEQ multiplex PCR was the method, and the copy in TCRdb shows in-frame clones only, minus some. The sample has under 200,000 clones, approximately 85% seen once; the top ten hold under 1%. Source material: PBMCs. The source is a girl aged 2-10 years in good health and CMV-seropositive.

The chain couples TRBV5-6 to TRBJ1-2; D ambiguous. This CDR3 spans 13 amino acids. The germline gives CDR1 SGHDT, CDR2 YYEEEE. V was trimmed by 4 bases and J by 7 bases, leaving 14 bases between them. CDR3 region: CASSGWAKRGYTF. Here the CDR3 DNA reads TGTGCCAGCAGCGGATGGGCGAAACGTGGCTACACCTTC.

The CDR3 loop is CASSVGPGGLDSPLHF. CDR3 DNA sequence: TGCGCCAGCAGCGTAGGGCCAGGGGGCTTGGATTCACCCCTCCACTTT. The chain joins TRBV5-1 to TRBJ1-6; TRBD1 agrees at 8 bases. V lost 4 bases to trimming and J lost 8 bases; unmatched junction nucleotides: 11. CDR1 SGHRS and CDR2 YFSETQ come from the germline V gene. This CDR3 is 16 amino acids long.

The V and J genes are TRBV7-9 and TRBJ2-7, with TRBD2 matching 14 bases. This CDR3 region has 15 residues. Germline loops: CDR1 SEHNR, CDR2 FQNEAQ (reference sequence). Unmatched junction bases numbered 3, after V lost 4 bases and J lost 4 bases. Here the CDR3 DNA reads TGTGCCAGCAGCTCCGGGACTAGCGGGAGTTACGAGCAGTACTTC. Translating it yields CASSSGTSGSYEQYF.

The J gene is TRBJ2-6, the V gene TRBV10-3; no firm D call. Trimming cost V 4 bases and J 0 bases, with 4 bases left between them. CDR1 ENHRY and CDR2 SYGVKD come from the germline V gene. CDR3 size: 14 residues. The DNA for the CDR3 is TGTGCCATCAGTGGAGACTCTGGGGCCAACGTCCTGACTTTC. As protein: CAISGDSGANVLTF.

This clone was counted a single time. The chain combines TRBV4-1 with TRBJ2-2; D is perhaps TRBD1 (5 bases). V gave up 4 bases and J gave up 1 base, with 10 bases separating them. This CDR3 region has 15 residues. The germline V gene encodes CDR1 MGHRA and CDR2 YSYEKL. The CDR3 coding sequence is TGCGCCAGCAGCCCTTTGCAGGGGAACACCGGGGAGCTGTTTTTT. It is translated as CASSPLQGNTGELFF.

The J gene is TRBJ1-1, the V gene TRBV2; D ambiguous. The CDR3 length is 12 residues. Germline V gene lookup returns CDR1 SNHLY and CDR2 FYNNEI. V lost 7 bases and J lost 1, with 7 bases in between. The CDR3 region has the DNA TGTGCCAGCAAACGGGAGAACACTGAAGCTTTCTTT. Protein sequence: CASKRENTEAFF.

The V gene is TRBV2, the J gene TRBJ2-2, with D perhaps matching TRBD2 (6 bases). V was trimmed by 4 bases and J by 7 bases, leaving 13 bases between them. The CDR3 spans 14 residues. The germline CDR1 and CDR2 sequences are SNHLY and FYNNEI. DNA of the CDR3: TGTGCCAGCAGTGTTCGAATCGGGGGCGGGGAGCTGTTTTTT. Its protein is CASSVRIGGGELFF.

J is TRBJ2-5 and V is TRBV30, with 10 bases identical to TRBD2. The V and J ends lost 8 bases and 2 bases, in that order; junction bases with no gene match: 14. Germline assignment: CDR1 GTSNPN and CDR2 SVGIG (reference sequence). CDR3 length: 16 residues. The CDR3 sequence is CATTAQREGLQETQYF. CDR3 nucleotides: TGTGCCACTACCGCGCAGCGGGAGGGTCTTCAAGAGACCCAGTACTTC.

DNA of the CDR3: TGTGCCAGCAGCCCAGGGAACCTCAATCTGAACACTGAAGCTTTCTTT. This encodes CASSPGNLNLNTEAFF. The J gene is TRBJ1-1, the V gene TRBV9; possible D gene TRBD1, 5 bases. CDR1 and CDR2 from the germline V gene are SGDLS and YYNGEE. V was trimmed by 4 bases and J by 0 bases, leaving 16 bases between them. The CDR3 consists of 16 residues. The variable domain in full, completed from reference TRBV9 and TRBJ1-1, reads DSGVTQTPKHLITATGQRVTLRCSPRSGDLSVYWYQQSLDQGLQFLIQYYNGEERAKGNILERFSAQQFPDLHSELNLSSLELGDSALYFCASSPGNLNLNTEAFFGQGTRLTVV.